This TCR beta chain was profiled in a study of T cells in Graves' hyperthyroidism and ophthalmopathy. Across the study: The blood sample was taken at first diagnosis, before treatment began.

Together with thyroid ultrasound, orbital computed tomography, serum thyroxine and TRAb, clinical symptoms were used for diagnoses. The source material, RNA transcripts, was used to amplify TCR beta CDR3 regions. First-round RT-PCR targeting the TCR CDR3 was performed with the HTBI primer set. Each CDR3 protein gets one entry after TCRdb re-called the multiplex PCR reads with MiXCR. The repertoire has approximately 400,000 distinct CDR3 sequences, more than 14% of them found once; the top ten carry about 19%. At least ten counts were recorded for this clonotype. V was pared by 6 bases and J by 0 bases, with 3 bases of the junction left unmatched. The CDR3 covers 14 residues. Germline V gene sequence: CDR1 SQVTM, CDR2 ANQGSEA.

Sequenced sample: blood. This TCR derives from a young woman with Graves' ophthalmopathy. The chain combines TRBV29-1 with TRBJ2-7; TRBD1 matches at 12 bases. Written as DNA, the CDR3 is TGCAGCGTCGGGACAGGGGGCTACTCCTACGAGCAGTACTTC. Protein sequence: CSVGTGGYSYEQYF.